The clone carrying this TCR beta chain was seen a handful of times. No antigen is known for it. Other DNA variants within this sample encode the same CDR3. The donors were members of the validation cohort comprising over a hundred subjects, separate from the roughly 670-subject first cohort. This record belongs to a study of cytomegalovirus exposure and HLA in healthy donors. Regarding the study as a whole: In vitro work confirmed that a few CMV-associated chains recognize CMV antigens. The investigators catalogued 164 TCR beta chains as cytomegalovirus-associated. The classifier was said to identify cytomegalovirus status with high specificity and sensitivity.

Here immunoSEQ multiplex PCR was the method, and the copy in TCRdb shows in-frame clones only, minus some. Found here are about 180,000 clones, 85% of them singletons; the top ten hold roughly 15%. Germline CDR1 and CDR2: SGHRS and YFSETQ. The CDR3 has 14 residues. The trim removed 3 bases at V and 6 bases at J, leaving 5 bases unmatched. The clonotype was recovered from a man aged 18 to 30 in good health and CMV-seropositive. Sequenced: PBMCs. This chain uses TRBV5-1 with TRBJ1-2, with TRBD1 identical over 10 bases. CDR3 loop: CASSSTGTGDGYTF. The CDR3 bases are TGCGCCAGCAGCTCGACCGGGACAGGGGATGGCTACACCTTC.